This paragraph covers one TCR beta chain sequence. Its antigen is not identified. TCRdb's table, derived via immunoSEQ multiplex PCR, lists solely in-frame clones and lacks some. The profile shows 15,000 to 20,000 clones, 90% of them singletons. Per germline, CDR1 WSHSY and CDR2 SAAADI. V dropped 4 bases and J dropped 5 bases, with 8 bases sitting between them. The CDR3 is 13 amino acids. The sample comes from a study of chemoradiotherapy in HPV16-positive cancers. Broader study findings: The functional HPV-specific definition rests on just a couple of HPV16-positive patients. Better recurrence-free survival went with HPV-responsive T-cell expansion in HPV16-positive patients.

The sequence was obtained from a human donor with HPV-associated anogenital cancer. This specimen consisted of blood, obtained from a patient who underwent chemoradiotherapy. The chain couples TRBV10-2 to TRBJ2-2; D uncertain. The CDR3 DNA reads as TGCGCCAGCAGTGGTTCCCAGACCGGGGAGCTGTTTTTT. It yields the protein CASSGSQTGELFF.